One sample yielded the 7 T cell receptor beta chains listed below, sequenced in a study of blood T cell repertoires in COVID-19. Assay used: immunoSEQ multiplex PCR; TCRdb lists only in-frame clones, some missing. The sample holds more than 150,000 clones, nearly 90% seen once. Sequencing used peripheral blood. Receptors were obtained from a man aged 45 to 65 with acute or convalescent COVID-19.

J is TRBJ2-4 and V is TRBV6-2 or TRBV6-3, with 11 bases lining up with TRBD2. The CDR3 length is 17 residues. V lost 4 bases to trimming and J lost 8 bases; unmatched junction nucleotides: 13. Germline CDR1 and CDR2: MNHEY and SVGEGT. CDR3 sequence reads: CASSLALAGGPGDIQYF. DNA of the CDR3: TGTGCCAGCAGTTTGGCCTTAGCGGGAGGGCCTGGGGACATTCAGTACTTC.

The genes are TRBV28 and TRBJ2-1; 11 bases map to TRBD2. This CDR3 has 15 amino acids. Trimming cost V 5 bases and J 7 bases; bases outside gene matches: 7. Germline V gives CDR1 MDHEN, CDR2 SYDVKM. Here the CDR3 DNA reads TGTGCCAGCAGTCAACCGGGACTAGCGGAGAATGAGCAGTTCTTC. Its translation: CASSQPGLAENEQFF. The entire variable domain, with the rest obtained from reference TRBV28 and TRBJ2-1, is as follows: DVKVTQSSRYLVKRTGEKVFLECVQDMDHENMFWYRQDPGLGLRLIYFSYDVKMKEKGDIPEGYSVSREKKERFSLILESASTNQTSMYLCASSQPGLAENEQFFGPGTRLTVL.

The sample holds one count of this clone. The chain links TRBV27 to TRBJ1-2; the D gene is possibly TRBD1 (6 bases). The CDR3 is made up of 14 amino acids. Trimming stripped 4 bases from V and 7 bases from J, with 16 bases between. The germline CDR1 and CDR2 sequences are MNHEY and SMNVEV (reference sequence). CDR3 nucleotides: TGTGCCAGCAGTTCTGCACAGGGTTTCGGTGGCTACACCTTC. It encodes CASSSAQGFGGYTF.

This clone appeared once. The chain is built from TRBV30 and TRBJ2-5, with D perhaps TRBD1 (6 bases). Between the trimmed V and J ends, which lost 5 bases and 3 bases, there was a span of 13 bases. The germline gives CDR1 GTSNPN, CDR2 SVGIG (reference sequence). The CDR3 has 13 residues. The CDR3 spells CAWDTGLKETQYF. CDR3 bases: TGTGCCTGGGATACAGGGTTGAAAGAGACCCAGTACTTC.

This sequence joins TRBV6-6 and TRBJ2-7, with 7 nucleotides matching TRBD2. V trimming: 7 bases; J trimming: 5 bases; junction bases outside the gene matches: 14. This CDR3 has 15 amino acids. Germline V gene sequence: CDR1 MNHNY, CDR2 SVGAGI (reference sequence). The CDR3 region is CASNPWAGETHEQYF. The CDR3, as DNA: TGTGCCAGCAACCCATGGGCGGGAGAGACTCACGAGCAGTACTTC.

V usage is TRBV30 and J usage is TRBJ1-1; D ambiguous. The CDR3 is 12 amino acids. Germline CDR1 GTSNPN, CDR2 SVGIG (reference sequence). Between the trimmed V and J ends, which lost 0 bases and 11 bases, there was a span of 13 bases. CDR3 in DNA: TGTGCCTGGAGTGTAGCTATCCCGGGGGCTTTCTTT. Translating gives CAWSVAIPGAFF.

V gene TRBV2 combines with J gene TRBJ1-5; D ambiguous. Germline CDR1 reads SNHLY; CDR2 reads FYNNEI. V was trimmed by 7 bases and J by 0 bases, leaving 16 bases between them. There are 16 residues in the CDR3. Written as DNA, the CDR3 is TGTGCCAGCAATCAGGAGGGTCGGTTTAGCAATCAGCCCCAGCATTTT. Translated, it gives CASNQEGRFSNQPQHF.